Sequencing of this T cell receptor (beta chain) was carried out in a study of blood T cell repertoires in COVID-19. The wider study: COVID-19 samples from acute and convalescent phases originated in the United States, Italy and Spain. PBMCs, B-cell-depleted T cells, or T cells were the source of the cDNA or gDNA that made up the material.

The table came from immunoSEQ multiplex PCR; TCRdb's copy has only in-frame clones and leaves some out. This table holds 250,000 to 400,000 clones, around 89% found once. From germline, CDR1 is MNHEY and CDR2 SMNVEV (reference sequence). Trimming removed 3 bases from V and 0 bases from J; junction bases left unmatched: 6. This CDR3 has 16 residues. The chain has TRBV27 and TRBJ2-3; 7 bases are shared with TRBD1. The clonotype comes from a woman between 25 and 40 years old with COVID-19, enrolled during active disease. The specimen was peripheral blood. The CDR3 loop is CASSFRPTGSTDTQYF. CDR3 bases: TGTGCCAGCAGTTTTCGGCCGACAGGGAGCACAGATACGCAGTATTTT.